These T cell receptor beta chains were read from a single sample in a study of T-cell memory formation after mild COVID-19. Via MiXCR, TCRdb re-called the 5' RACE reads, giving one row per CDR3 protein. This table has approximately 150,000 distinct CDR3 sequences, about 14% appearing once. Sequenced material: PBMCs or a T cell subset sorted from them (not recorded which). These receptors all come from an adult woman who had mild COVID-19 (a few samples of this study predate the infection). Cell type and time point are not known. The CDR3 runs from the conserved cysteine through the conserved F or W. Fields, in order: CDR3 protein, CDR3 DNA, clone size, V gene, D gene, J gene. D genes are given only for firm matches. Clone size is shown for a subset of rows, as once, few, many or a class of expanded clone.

CASSPGMNTGELFF | TGCGCCAGCAGCCCAGGAATGAACACCGGGGAGCTGTTTTTT | many | TRBV5-1 | NA | TRBJ2-2
CASSSKRSNYGYTF | TGTGCCAGCAGTTCCAAACGTTCTAACTATGGCTACACCTTC | NA | TRBV6-5 | NA | TRBJ1-2
CASSQVGTSGPGNEQFF | TGCGCCAGCAGCCAAGTTGGGACTAGCGGGCCGGGGAATGAGCAGTTCTTC | many | TRBV4-1 | TRBD2 | TRBJ2-1
CASSLVQGRLISSSYNSPLHF | TGTGCCAGCAGCTTAGTTCAGGGACGGCTGATTTCGAGCTCCTATAATTCACCCCTCCACTTT | many | TRBV7-2 | NA | TRBJ1-6
CASSLGARGSSPLHF | TGTGCCAGCAGCTTAGGTGCCCGGGGAAGTTCACCCCTCCACTTT | NA | TRBV7-2 | NA | TRBJ1-6
CASSLQGKVETQYF | TGCGCCAGCAGCTTACAGGGGAAGGTCGAGACCCAGTACTTC | NA | TRBV5-1 | TRBD1 | TRBJ2-5
CASSLYRGAYEQYF | TGTGCCAGCAGTTTATATAGGGGGGCCTACGAGCAGTACTTC | NA | TRBV28 | NA | TRBJ2-7
CASSFAGRPNYGYTF | TGTGCCAGCAGTTTTGCGGGCCGCCCTAACTATGGCTACACCTTC | few | TRBV12-3/TRBV12-4 | NA | TRBJ1-2
CASSPDSDYGYTF | TGTGCCAGCAGTCCGGACAGCGACTATGGCTACACCTTC | NA | TRBV27 | NA | TRBJ1-2
CASSLGTPEAFF | TGTGCCAGCAGCTTAGGGACTCCTGAAGCTTTCTTT | NA | TRBV7-8 | NA | TRBJ1-1
CASSIGRSGYTF | TGTGCCAGTAGTATCGGCAGGAGCGGCTACACCTTC | few | TRBV19 | NA | TRBJ1-2
CAISHQDSVNYGYTF | TGTGCCATCAGCCATCAGGACAGCGTTAACTATGGCTACACCTTC | NA | TRBV10-3 | NA | TRBJ1-2
CASSQGSTNEKLFF | TGTGCCAGCAGCCAAGGGTCAACTAATGAAAAACTGTTTTTT | NA | TRBV5-4 | NA | TRBJ1-4
CASSPQQDSNQPQHF | TGTGCCAGCAGCCCCCAACAGGATAGCAATCAGCCCCAGCATTTT | few | TRBV4-2 | NA | TRBJ1-5
CASSLASATGELFF | TGTGCCAGCAGCTTAGCGAGCGCCACCGGGGAGCTGTTTTTT | NA | TRBV11-1 | NA | TRBJ2-2
CATRTANTGELFF | TGTGCCACCAGGACGGCGAACACCGGGGAGCTGTTTTTT | few | TRBV6-2/TRBV6-3 | NA | TRBJ2-2
CASTGRQGLMYEQYF | TGTGCCAGCACAGGACGACAGGGGCTTATGTACGAGCAGTACTTC | few | TRBV6-6 | TRBD1 | TRBJ2-7
CASSWGGTNTGELFF | TGTGCCAGCAGTTGGGGGGGGACTAACACCGGGGAGCTGTTTTTT | NA | TRBV2 | TRBD2 | TRBJ2-2
CASSPRTSGQETQYF | TGCGCCAGCAGCCCTAGGACTAGCGGTCAAGAGACCCAGTACTTC | NA | TRBV4-1 | TRBD2 | TRBJ2-5
CASRPEWGADEQYF | TGCGCCAGCAGACCCGAGTGGGGTGCCGACGAGCAGTACTTC | few | TRBV5-1 | NA | TRBJ2-7
CASSPLGGRLAGYTF | TGTGCCAGCAGCCCACTAGGGGGGAGGTTGGCTGGCTACACCTTC | NA | TRBV2 | NA | TRBJ1-2
CASSHPTGGPNEQFF | TGTGCCAGCAGCCACCCGACAGGGGGCCCCAATGAGCAGTTCTTC | few | TRBV14 | TRBD1 | TRBJ2-1
CASSRTGGTGELFF | TGTGCCAGCAGCCGGACAGGTGGCACCGGGGAGCTGTTTTTT | NA | TRBV3-1 | TRBD1 | TRBJ2-2
CSARDWTGGGEQYF | TGCAGTGCTAGAGATTGGACAGGGGGAGGCGAGCAGTACTTC | few | TRBV20-1 | TRBD1 | TRBJ2-7
CASSPESGGLSGANVLTF | TGTGCCAGCAGTCCAGAATCAGGGGGACTGTCTGGGGCCAACGTCCTGACTTTC | NA | TRBV2 | NA | TRBJ2-6
CASSLEDKGHGYTF | TGCGCCAGCAGCTTGGAAGACAAGGGCCATGGCTACACCTTC | few | TRBV5-1 | NA | TRBJ1-2
CASSQELPSGITYEQYF | TGCGCCAGCAGCCAAGAACTCCCTAGCGGGATTACATACGAGCAGTACTTC | NA | TRBV4-3 | TRBD2 | TRBJ2-7
CASKAGAHEQYF | TGTGCCAGCAAGGCGGGGGCCCACGAGCAGTACTTC | few | TRBV12-3/TRBV12-4 | NA | TRBJ2-7
CASSLTGTSGGDKETQYF | TGTGCCAGCAGCTTAACCGGGACTAGCGGGGGAGATAAAGAGACCCAGTACTTC | few | TRBV5-5 | TRBD2 | TRBJ2-5
CASSQAWLAGEGNEQFF | TGTGCCAGCAGCCAAGCTTGGCTAGCGGGAGAGGGAAATGAGCAGTTCTTC | many | TRBV4-2 | TRBD2 | TRBJ2-1
CASSKDVGQETQYF | TGTGCCAGCAGCAAGGATGTCGGTCAAGAGACCCAGTACTTC | NA | TRBV6-5 | NA | TRBJ2-5
CASRQGTAGANVLTF | TGTGCCAGCAGGCAAGGGACAGCTGGGGCCAACGTCCTGACTTTC | NA | TRBV12-3/TRBV12-4 | TRBD1 | TRBJ2-6
CASSLGQDSDSQHF | TGCGCCAGCAGCTTGGGACAGGACTCGGATTCCCAGCATTTT | NA | TRBV5-1 | NA | TRBJ1-5
CASRPVNGDIQYF | TGTGCCAGCAGACCCGTTAACGGGGACATTCAGTACTTC | NA | TRBV5-4 | NA | TRBJ2-4
CASSPMASGAQETQYF | TGCGCCAGCAGCCCTATGGCTAGCGGGGCCCAAGAGACCCAGTACTTC | few | TRBV5-1 | TRBD2 | TRBJ2-5
CASSWGGNTGELFF | TGTGCCAGCAGTTGGGGGGGTAACACCGGGGAGCTGTTTTTT | few | TRBV12-3/TRBV12-4 | TRBD2 | TRBJ2-2
CASSLDDTGELFF | TGTGCCAGCAGCTTGGATGACACCGGGGAGCTGTTTTTT | many | TRBV5-4 | NA | TRBJ2-2
CASSVVSGRPQETQYF | TGTGCCAGCAGCGTAGTTAGCGGGAGGCCCCAAGAGACCCAGTACTTC | few | TRBV9 | TRBD2 | TRBJ2-5
CSARGPGPGYTF | TGCAGTGCTAGAGGACCGGGCCCTGGCTACACCTTC | few | TRBV20-1 | NA | TRBJ1-2
CASRLTGNYGYTF | TGTGCCAGCAGATTGACAGGGAACTATGGCTACACCTTC | few | TRBV6-5 | TRBD1 | TRBJ1-2
CASRRGGITDTQYF | TGTGCCAGCAGACGGGGGGGCATCACAGATACGCAGTATTTT | few | TRBV27 | TRBD2 | TRBJ2-3
CASRTTSGRNTGELFF | TGTGCCAGTAGAACGACTAGCGGGAGGAACACCGGGGAGCTGTTTTTT | many | TRBV19 | TRBD2 | TRBJ2-2
CASSPWTGKGSPLHF | TGTGCCAGCAGCCCATGGACCGGGAAGGGTTCACCCCTCCACTTT | NA | TRBV9 | NA | TRBJ1-6
CASSYIFKETQYF | TGTGCCAGCAGTTACATCTTTAAGGAGACCCAGTACTTC | NA | TRBV6-2/TRBV6-3 | NA | TRBJ2-5
CASSQTSGRVYEQYF | TGTGCCAGCAGCCAGACTAGCGGGAGGGTCTACGAGCAGTACTTC | few | TRBV6-5 | TRBD2 | TRBJ2-7
CSVSGLAQSTGELFF | TGCAGCGTTTCCGGACTAGCCCAGTCCACCGGGGAGCTGTTTTTT | NA | TRBV29-1 | TRBD2 | TRBJ2-2
CASSLRIDTEAFF | TGTGCCAGCAGCTTAAGGATCGACACTGAAGCTTTCTTT | NA | TRBV7-6 | NA | TRBJ1-1
CASSLATGGGRYEQYF | TGTGCCAGCAGCTTAGCAACAGGGGGAGGGCGATACGAGCAGTACTTC | NA | TRBV7-2 | NA | TRBJ2-7